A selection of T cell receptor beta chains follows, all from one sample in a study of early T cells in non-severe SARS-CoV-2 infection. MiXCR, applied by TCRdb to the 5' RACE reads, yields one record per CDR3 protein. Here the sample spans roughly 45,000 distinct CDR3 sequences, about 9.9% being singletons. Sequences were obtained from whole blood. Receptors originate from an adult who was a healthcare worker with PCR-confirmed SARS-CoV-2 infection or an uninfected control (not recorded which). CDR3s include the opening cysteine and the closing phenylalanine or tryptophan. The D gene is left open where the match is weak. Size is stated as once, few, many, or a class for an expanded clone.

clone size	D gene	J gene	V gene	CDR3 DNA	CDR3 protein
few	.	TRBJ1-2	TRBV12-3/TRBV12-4	TGTGCCAGCCGGGACGGAGCTAACTATGGCTACACCTTC	CASRDGANYGYTF
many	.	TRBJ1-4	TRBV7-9	TGTGCCAGCAGCCGGCAGGGGGAAAAACTGTTTTTT	CASSRQGEKLFF
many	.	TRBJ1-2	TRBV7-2	TGTGCCAGCAGCGCGGGACTGACTAACTATGGCTACACCTTC	CASSAGLTNYGYTF
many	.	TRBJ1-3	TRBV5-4	TGTGCCACCGGTAGAGCCTTCCAGGGCCCGGAAAACACCATATATTTT	CATGRAFQGPENTIYF
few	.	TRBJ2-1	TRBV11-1	TGTGCCAGCAGCCCGAGTGGAGTTTGGAATGAGCAGTTCTTC	CASSPSGVWNEQFF
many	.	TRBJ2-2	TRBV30	TGTGCCTGGAGTCCAGGGAGGAACACCGGGGAGCTGTTTTTT	CAWSPGRNTGELFF
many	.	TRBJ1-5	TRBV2	TGTGCCAGCAGTGATGGTTGGGCAGATCAGCCCCAGCATTTT	CASSDGWADQPQHF
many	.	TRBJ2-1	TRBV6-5	TGTGCCAGCAGTTATAGAAGAAACAATGAGCAGTTCTTC	CASSYRRNNEQFF
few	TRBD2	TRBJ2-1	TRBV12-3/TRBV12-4	TGTGCCAGCAGTCACCCAACAGGGGGCGTAGCGGGAGGGCCCGACAATGAGCAGTTCTTC	CASSHPTGGVAGGPDNEQFF
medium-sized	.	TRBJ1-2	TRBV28	TGTGCCAGCAGTCCGAGCGGAGTCAGAGCTAACTATGGCTACACCTTC	CASSPSGVRANYGYTF